One and the same sample provided the 26 T cell receptor beta chains below, sequenced in a study of T cells in localized non-small cell lung cancer. Produced via immunoSEQ multiplex PCR; TCRdb's table is partial and in-frame only. Here the sample spans 130,000 or so clones, more than 80% being singletons. The sequences come from peripheral blood, collected before any cancer treatment. The source of these receptors is a female donor of 60 years or more with stage I lung adenocarcinoma.

The chain links TRBV5-6 to TRBJ1-1, with a tentative D call TRBD1 (5 bases). V lost 4 bases and J 5 bases, leaving 15 bases between the germline ends. Germline CDR1 and CDR2: SGHDT and YYEEEE. The CDR3 is made up of 14 amino acids. CDR3 nucleotides: TGTGCCAGCAGCCTTGGGGGAGGGATGACTGAAGCTTTCTTT. Translated, it gives CASSLGGGMTEAFF.

This sequence joins TRBV5-6 and TRBJ2-5; 7 nucleotides align to TRBD1. The trim removed 0 bases at V and 1 base at J, leaving 3 bases unmatched. The germline CDR1 and CDR2 sequences are SGHDT and YYEEEE. The CDR3 is made up of 15 amino acids. The CDR3 bases are TGTGCCAGCAGCTTGGGAGGGGGCTTCCAAGAGACCCAGTACTTC. This gives the protein CASSLGGGFQETQYF. Variable domain in full (rest from reference TRBV5-6 and TRBJ2-5): DAGVTQSPTHLIKTRGQQVTLRCSPKSGHDTVSWYQQALGQGPQFIFQYYEEEERQRGNFPDRFSGHQFPNYSSELNVNALLLGDSALYLCASSLGGGFQETQYFGPGTRLLVL.

The chain has TRBV6-6 and TRBJ1-5; TRBD1 might be the D (5 bases). Per the germline V gene, CDR1 is MNHNY and CDR2 is SVGAGI (reference sequence). This CDR3 comprises 15 residues. Trimming took off 8 bases at V and 0 bases at J, with 14 bases between the two ends. The CDR3 loop is CASLGQSFSNQPQHF. The CDR3 DNA reads TGTGCCAGCTTGGGGCAGAGCTTTAGCAATCAGCCCCAGCATTTT.

The J gene is TRBJ2-1, the V gene TRBV7-6; 9 bases fit TRBD2. Per the germline V gene, CDR1 is SGHVS and CDR2 is FNYEAQ. The CDR3 is 15 amino acids. V dropped 2 bases and J dropped 7; count of bases not matched to a gene: 6. The CDR3 sequence: CASSLWSSGKNEQFF. CDR3 DNA sequence: TGTGCCAGCAGCTTATGGTCTAGCGGGAAGAATGAGCAGTTCTTC.

This clone was recorded only once. The chain recombines TRBV14 with TRBJ2-7; D not resolved. Trimming took off 5 bases at V and 4 bases at J, with 6 bases between the two ends. The CDR3 is 11 amino acids. The germline V gene has CDR1 SGHDN and CDR2 FVKESK. The CDR3 sequence: CASSASYEQYF. CDR3 coding DNA: TGTGCCAGCAGCGCATCATACGAGCAGTACTTC.

The chain uses TRBV5-1 and TRBJ1-2; possibly TRBD1 for D (5 bases). CDR1 is SGHRS and CDR2 is YFSETQ in the germline V gene. V shed 2 bases and J shed 8 bases, with 10 bases lying between them. This CDR3 is built from 12 residues. The CDR3 DNA sequence: TGCGCCAGCAGCTTAGGGGTGGAAGGCTACACCTTC. Translated: CASSLGVEGYTF.

V and J are TRBV11-3 and TRBJ2-1, with D tentatively TRBD1 (5 bases). Trimming took 7 bases from V and 9 from J, leaving 22 bases between them. The V gene's germline CDR1 is SGHNT and CDR2 YENEEA. CDR3 length: 15 residues. The chain's CDR3 is CASTKDAMGRGEQFF. DNA of the CDR3: TGTGCCAGCACCAAAGACGCGATGGGGCGTGGTGAGCAGTTCTTC.

The chain carries TRBV19 and TRBJ1-4; 11 bases are shared with TRBD1. The germline V gene has CDR1 LNHDA and CDR2 SQIVND (reference sequence). The V segment lost 5 bases and the J segment 3 bases; nucleotides outside the gene matches: 11. This CDR3 region has 18 residues. The CDR3 region is CASSLGQGELMANEKLFF. DNA of the CDR3: TGTGCCAGTAGTCTGGGACAGGGGGAACTGATGGCTAATGAAAAACTGTTTTTT. The entire variable domain, with the rest obtained from reference TRBV19 and TRBJ1-4, is as follows: DGGITQSPKYLFRKEGQNVTLSCEQNLNHDAMYWYRQDPGQGLRLIYYSQIVNDFQKGDIAEGYSVSREKKESFPLTVTSAQKNPTAFYLCASSLGQGELMANEKLFFGSGTQLSVL.

This clone was recorded only once. The chain is built from TRBV5-6 and TRBJ2-5; weak D call: TRBD1 (6 bases). The CDR3 has 15 amino acids. Trimming cost V 4 bases and J 7 bases, with 20 bases left between them. Germline V CDR1 and CDR2: SGHDT, YYEEEE. CDR3 protein: CASSRAGQSFGTQYF. The CDR3 DNA reads TGTGCCAGCAGCCGAGCCGGACAGTCATTCGGGACCCAGTACTTC.

The chain joins TRBV7-6 to TRBJ1-3, with 8 bases fitting TRBD1. Trimming at V came to 4 bases and at J to 2 bases, leaving 4 bases not matched to a gene. The germline gives CDR1 SGHVS, CDR2 FNYEAQ. This CDR3 contains 15 residues. CDR3 nucleotide sequence: TGTGCCAGCAGCTGGGAGACAGGGGCTGGAAACACCATATATTTT. Translated, it gives CASSWETGAGNTIYF.

The CDR3 loop reads CASSYPAGGEQETQYF. As DNA, the CDR3 is TGTGCCAGCAGTTACCCCGCAGGGGGAGAACAAGAGACCCAGTACTTC. The V call is TRBV6-6, the J call TRBJ2-5, with 7 bases fitting TRBD1. The CDR3 is made up of 16 amino acids. The germline V gene encodes CDR1 MNHNY and CDR2 SVGAGI (reference sequence). Trimming cost V 2 bases and J 2 bases; bases outside gene matches: 8.

This rearrangement joins TRBV2 to TRBJ2-7, with D hard to call. Deletions cut 2 bases from V and 3 bases from J, with 8 bases between. The germline gives CDR1 SNHLY, CDR2 FYNNEI. The CDR3 is 13 amino acids. CDR3 in amino acids: CASSEPPNYEQYF. Here the CDR3 DNA reads TGTGCCAGCAGTGAACCGCCTAACTACGAGCAGTACTTC.

The count of this clone is one. This chain connects TRBV27 to TRBJ2-7; D gene unclear. V lost 7 bases to trimming and J lost 0 bases, with 16 bases between them. The CDR3 is made up of 15 amino acids. CDR1 and CDR2 (germline): MNHEY, SMNVEV (reference sequence). The CDR3 DNA follows: TGTGCCAGCACCCAACCTTTGCAGAGCTCCTACGAGCAGTACTTC. Residues: CASTQPLQSSYEQYF.

This sequence joins TRBV27 and TRBJ2-1; 13 bases map to TRBD2. This CDR3 region has 15 residues. After removal of 6 bases from V and 5 bases from J, the junction contained 4 bases not matched to a gene. Germline V gene lookup returns CDR1 MNHEY and CDR2 SMNVEV (reference sequence). CDR3 sequence reads: CASSSGTSGDNEQFF. CDR3 nucleotides: TGTGCCAGCAGCTCTGGGACTAGCGGGGACAATGAGCAGTTCTTC.

This clone has more than one count but fewer than ten. The chain joins TRBV28 to TRBJ2-7; possibly TRBD2 for D (6 bases). The ends were cut back, 7 bases at V and 6 bases at J, with 19 bases in the middle. CDR3 length: 14 residues. Germline V gene data show CDR1 as MDHEN and CDR2 as SYDVKM. The CDR3 region has the DNA TGTGCCAGCAAGCCGGGGAGGCTAGCCAGCGAGCAGTACTTC. As protein: CASKPGRLASEQYF.

This sequence joins TRBV6-1 and TRBJ2-7; a possible D gene is TRBD1 (6 bases). Germline values: CDR1 MNHNS, CDR2 SASEGT. CDR3 length: 14 residues. The germline V and J ends were trimmed by 5 bases and 2 bases, with 13 bases remaining between them. The CDR3 protein is CASSSQGHAYEQYF. CDR3 bases: TGTGCCAGCAGTAGCCAGGGACACGCCTACGAGCAGTACTTC.

This rearrangement joins TRBV18 to TRBJ2-1; 8 positions agree with TRBD1. Trimming removed 6 bases from V and 3 bases from J; junction bases left unmatched: 7. The CDR3 runs 15 residues. Germline lookup yields CDR1 KGHSH and CDR2 LQKENI. The CDR3 DNA reads as TGTGCCAGCTCCCACGGACAGGGATTCTACAATGAGCAGTTCTTC. Translating gives CASSHGQGFYNEQFF.

The chain joins TRBV2 to TRBJ2-1; TRBD1 matches at 10 bases. The CDR3 has 17 amino acids. Per the germline V gene, CDR1 is SNHLY and CDR2 is FYNNEI. Unmatched junction bases numbered 11, after V lost 3 bases and J lost 6 bases. CDR3 sequence reads: CASSELRTGGLGNEQFF. As DNA, the CDR3 is TGTGCCAGCAGTGAGCTCCGGACAGGGGGTCTGGGCAATGAGCAGTTCTTC. Using reference TRBV2 and TRBJ2-1 for the parts outside the CDR3, the full variable domain is EPEVTQTPSHQVTQMGQEVILRCVPISNHLYFYWYRQILGQKVEFLVSFYNNEISEKSEIFDDQFSVERPDGSNFTLKIRSTKLEDSAMYFCASSELRTGGLGNEQFFGPGTRLTVL.

This chain connects TRBV28 to TRBJ1-4, with a possible D match to TRBD1 (6 bases). Trimming pared 5 bases from V and 8 bases from J, leaving 15 bases between. Germline V CDR1 and CDR2: MDHEN, SYDVKM. The CDR3 consists of 14 residues. The CDR3 DNA is TGTGCCAGCAGTAGCCGGGACATACGGGAAAAACTGTTTTTT. Amino acid sequence: CASSSRDIREKLFF. The full variable domain, with the rest looked up from reference TRBV28 and TRBJ1-4, is DVKVTQSSRYLVKRTGEKVFLECVQDMDHENMFWYRQDPGLGLRLIYFSYDVKMKEKGDIPEGYSVSREKKERFSLILESASTNQTSMYLCASSSRDIREKLFFGSGTQLSVL.

V usage is TRBV7-9 and J usage is TRBJ1-4, with unresolved D. The CDR3 contains 17 residues. CDR1 is SEHNR, CDR2 FQNEAQ, per germline (reference sequence). Trimming took off 3 bases at V and 0 bases at J, with 14 bases between the two ends. This CDR3 is CASSFGGNGATNEKLFF. The CDR3 DNA reads as TGTGCCAGCAGCTTCGGTGGGAATGGGGCAACTAATGAAAAACTGTTTTTT. The variable domain in full, completed from reference TRBV7-9 and TRBJ1-4, reads DTGVSQNPRHKITKRGQNVTFRCDPISEHNRLYWYRQTLGQGPEFLTYFQNEAQLEKSRLLSDRFSAERPKGSFSTLEIQRTEQGDSAMYLCASSFGGNGATNEKLFFGSGTQLSVL.

This sequence joins TRBV15 and TRBJ1-5; D call uncertain. CDR1 is LNHNV and CDR2 is YYDKDF in the germline V gene (reference sequence). The CDR3 totals 13 residues. Trimming removed 0 bases from V and 5 bases from J, with 5 bases in between. CDR3 sequence reads: CATSRDMDQPQHF. DNA of the CDR3: TGTGCCACCAGCAGAGACATGGATCAGCCCCAGCATTTT.

The chain's CDR3 is CASSRWGGGLNSGNEQFF. CDR3 nucleotides: TGCGCCAGCAGCCGGTGGGGCGGGGGGCTAAACAGTGGCAATGAGCAGTTCTTC. The rearrangement uses TRBV4-1 and TRBJ2-1; TRBD2 agrees at 8 bases. V shed 4 bases and J 6 bases; nucleotides not matched to a gene: 17. The CDR3 has 18 residues. The germline V gene encodes CDR1 MGHRA and CDR2 YSYEKL.

V usage is TRBV6-5 and J usage is TRBJ2-1; TRBD1 aligns across 7 bases. V was clipped by 4 bases and J by 8 bases; unmatched bases: 2. The CDR3 covers 12 residues. Germline V CDR1 and CDR2: MNHEY, SVGAGI. CDR3 protein: CASSSGGYEQFF. The CDR3 DNA sequence: TGTGCCAGCAGTTCAGGGGGATATGAGCAGTTCTTC.

J is TRBJ2-5 and V is TRBV7-3; D is possibly TRBD1 or TRBD2 (5 bases each). Trimming took off 1 base at V and 4 bases at J, with 13 bases between the two ends. The CDR3 loop spans 15 amino acids. Germline CDR1 SGHTA, CDR2 FQGTGA. The CDR3 reads CASSLSTGAGETQYF. CDR3 coding DNA: TGTGCCAGCAGCTTAAGCACCGGGGCTGGAGAGACCCAGTACTTC. The variable domain in full, with the rest retrieved from reference TRBV7-3 and TRBJ2-5, is GAGVSQTPSNKVTEKGKYVELRCDPISGHTALYWYRQSLGQGPEFLIYFQGTGAADDSGLPNDRFFAVRPEGSVSTLKIQRTERGDSAVYLCASSLSTGAGETQYFGPGTRLLVL.

The chain uses TRBV4-2 and TRBJ2-3; D is undetermined. The CDR3 length is 17 residues. Trimming removed 1 base at V and 6 bases at J, with 20 bases between. CDR1 and CDR2 (germline): LGHNA, YNFKEQ. The chain's CDR3 is CASSQVGLTADWDTQYF. The CDR3 nucleotides read TGTGCCAGCAGCCAAGTGGGATTGACCGCCGATTGGGATACGCAGTATTTT.

The V gene is TRBV2, the J gene TRBJ1-4, with 11 bases that match TRBD1. Germline trimming cut 8 bases from V and 1 base from J; bases unmatched to any gene: 6. This CDR3 contains 16 residues. Germline CDR1 is SNHLY and CDR2 is FYNNEI. The CDR3 DNA sequence: TGTGCCAGCGCCGGGACAGGGGGTTTAACTAATGAAAAACTGTTTTTT. Its translation is CASAGTGGLTNEKLFF.